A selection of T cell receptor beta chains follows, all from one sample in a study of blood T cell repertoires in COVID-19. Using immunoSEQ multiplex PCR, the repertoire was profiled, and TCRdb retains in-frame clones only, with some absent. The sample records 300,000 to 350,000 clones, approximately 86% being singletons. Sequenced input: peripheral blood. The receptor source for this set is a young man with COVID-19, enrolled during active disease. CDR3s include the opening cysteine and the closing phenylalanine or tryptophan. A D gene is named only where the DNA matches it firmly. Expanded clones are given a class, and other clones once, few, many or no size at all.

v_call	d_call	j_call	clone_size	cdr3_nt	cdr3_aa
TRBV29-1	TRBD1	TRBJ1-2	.	TGCAGCATCGGGACAGGGTCGGGCTACACCTTC	CSIGTGSGYTF
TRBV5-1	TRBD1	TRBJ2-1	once	TGCGCCAGCAGCCATGGGACAGAGGAGTTGCAGTTCTTC	CASSHGTEELQFF
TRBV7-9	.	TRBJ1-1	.	TGTGCCAGCAGCTTACAGGGGCTTGGGACTGAAGCTTTCTTT	CASSLQGLGTEAFF
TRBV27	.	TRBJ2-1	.	TGTGCCAGCAGTACACCGGGACTGTACAATGAGCAGTTCTTC	CASSTPGLYNEQFF
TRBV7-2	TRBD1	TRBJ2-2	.	TGTGCCAGCAGGGGCACAGGGGGGACCGGGGAGCTGTTTTTT	CASRGTGGTGELFF
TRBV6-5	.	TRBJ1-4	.	TGTGCCAGCACGAGGAGAACCTCGCCTAATGAAAAACTGTTTTTT	CASTRRTSPNEKLFF
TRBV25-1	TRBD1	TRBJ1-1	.	TGTGCCAGCAGTGAATTAAGGGCAGGGGGGATGAACACTGAAGCTTTCTTT	CASSELRAGGMNTEAFF
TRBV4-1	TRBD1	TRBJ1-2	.	TGCGCCAGCAGCCCAAAGACAGGGGCTTCCTCTAACTATGGCTACACCTTC	CASSPKTGASSNYGYTF
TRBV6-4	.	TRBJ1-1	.	TGTGCCAGCAGTGACTTAAAGGGGGAAGCTTTCTTT	CASSDLKGEAFF
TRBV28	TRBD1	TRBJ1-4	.	TGTGCCAGCAGTTTTGACGTCGGGACAGGGGGCGATAATGAAAAACTGTTTTTT	CASSFDVGTGGDNEKLFF
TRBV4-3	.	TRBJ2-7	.	TGCGCCAGCAGCCAAGATTTGGAGGGCACGGGTGAGCAGTACTTC	CASSQDLEGTGEQYF
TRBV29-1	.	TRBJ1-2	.	TGCAGCGTTGAATCCTTCGACAGCTACTATGGCTACACCTTC	CSVESFDSYYGYTF
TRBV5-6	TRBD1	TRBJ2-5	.	TGTGCCAGCAGCTTGGGGACAGGGAACCAAGAGACCCAGTACTTC	CASSLGTGNQETQYF
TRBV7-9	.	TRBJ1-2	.	TGTGCCAGCAGAACGACGCGGGGATCCGAGGGTGGCTACACCTTC	CASRTTRGSEGGYTF
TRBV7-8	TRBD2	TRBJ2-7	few	TGTGCCAGCAGCACGACTAGCGGCTCCTACGAGCAGTACTTC	CASSTTSGSYEQYF
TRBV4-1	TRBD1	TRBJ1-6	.	TGCGCCAGCAGCCAATTCCCCACCGGGACAGGGGTTTCACCCCTCCACTTT	CASSQFPTGTGVSPLHF
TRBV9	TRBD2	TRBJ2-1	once	TGTGCCAGCAGCGTAGGGGGGACTAGCGGTTACAATGAGCAGTTCTTC	CASSVGGTSGYNEQFF
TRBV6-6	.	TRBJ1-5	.	TGTGCCAGCAGAACTAATTCCGGCAATAGCAATCAGCCCCAGCATTTT	CASRTNSGNSNQPQHF
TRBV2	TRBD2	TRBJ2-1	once	TGTGCCAGCAGTGAAACGGGAGGGAACAATGAGCAGTTCTTC	CASSETGGNNEQFF
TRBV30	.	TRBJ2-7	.	TGTGCCTGGAGCCGAGACTACCCCTACGAGCAGTACTTC	CAWSRDYPYEQYF
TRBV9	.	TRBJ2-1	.	TGTGCCAGCAGCGTAGATCAAGGGGGTCTGAATGAGCAGTTCTTC	CASSVDQGGLNEQFF
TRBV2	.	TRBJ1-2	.	TGTGCCAGCAGTGAAAGAGAGGGTACTGCTGGCTACACCTTC	CASSEREGTAGYTF
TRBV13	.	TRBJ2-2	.	TGTGCCAGCAGCTTGGGGGGGCAAACCGGGGAGCTGTTTTTT	CASSLGGQTGELFF
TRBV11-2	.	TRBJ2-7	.	TGTGCCAGCAGCTTATTCCAGGTCTCCTACGAGCAGTACTTC	CASSLFQVSYEQYF
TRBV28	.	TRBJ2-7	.	TGTGCCAGCAGTCCTCCCGGCGAGGGTTCGAACGAGCAGTACTTC	CASSPPGEGSNEQYF
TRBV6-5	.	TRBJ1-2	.	TGTGCCAGCAGTTCCAACGGGGACTATGGCTACACCTTC	CASSSNGDYGYTF
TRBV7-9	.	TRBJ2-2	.	TGTGCCAGCAGCCCCGACAGGACGAACACCGGGGAGCTGTTTTTT	CASSPDRTNTGELFF
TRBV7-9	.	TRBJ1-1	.	TGTGCCAGCAGCTACCCAACAGGGATGAACACTGAAGCTTTCTTT	CASSYPTGMNTEAFF
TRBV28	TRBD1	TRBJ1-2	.	TGTGCCAGCTCATTTGGACAGGCGCACTATGGCTACACCTTC	CASSFGQAHYGYTF
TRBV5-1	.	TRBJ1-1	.	TGCGCCAGCAGCTGGGGGGTGAACACTGAAGCTTTCTTT	CASSWGVNTEAFF
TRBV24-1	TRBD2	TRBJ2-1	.	TGTGCCACCAGTGATCGGACTAGATGGCAGTTCTTC	CATSDRTRWQFF
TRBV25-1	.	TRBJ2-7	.	TGTGCCAGCAGCCCCTCGGGTAGGCTGAGGTACGAGCAGTACTTC	CASSPSGRLRYEQYF
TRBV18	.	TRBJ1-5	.	TGTGCCAGCTCACCAAGACAGAATAGCAATCAGCCCCAGCATTTT	CASSPRQNSNQPQHF
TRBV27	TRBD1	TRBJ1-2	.	TGTGCCAGCAGACCCGGGACAGATAACTATGGCTACACCTTC	CASRPGTDNYGYTF
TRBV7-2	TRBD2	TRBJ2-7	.	TGTGCCAGCAGCTTAGCCGGGGCGACTCGACGAAGCGGGACTCCCTACGAGCAGTACTTC	CASSLAGATRRSGTPYEQYF
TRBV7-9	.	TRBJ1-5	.	TGTGCCAGCAGCCCGGACAGCTATCAGCCCCAGCATTTT	CASSPDSYQPQHF
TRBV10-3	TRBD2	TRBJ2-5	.	TGTGCCATCAGTGACCCTCCGGGGGGACTAGCCGAAATAGAAGAGACCCAGTACTTC	CAISDPPGGLAEIEETQYF
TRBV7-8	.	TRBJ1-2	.	TGTGCCAGCAGCTTAGCATACGGGTCTGGCTACACCTTC	CASSLAYGSGYTF
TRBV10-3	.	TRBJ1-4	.	TGTGCCATCAGCCCAGGGTACTTGAGTGAAAAACTGTTTTTT	CAISPGYLSEKLFF
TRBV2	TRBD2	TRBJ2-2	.	TGTGCCAGCAGTGGGGGACTAGCGGGAGGTTCACACATCCCGAACACCGGGGAGCTGTTTTTT	CASSGGLAGGSHIPNTGELFF
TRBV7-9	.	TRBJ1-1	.	TGTGCCAGCAGCTTCGTTACGGGGGGCTATCGTTCCACTGAAGCTTTCTTT	CASSFVTGGYRSTEAFF
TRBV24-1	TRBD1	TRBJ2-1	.	TGTGCCACCAGTGATGGCAGGGGGCGAGATTTAGAGCAGTTCTTC	CATSDGRGRDLEQFF
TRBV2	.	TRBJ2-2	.	TGTGCCAGCAGTGCGACGAGGGTGAACACCGGGGAGCTGTTTTTT	CASSATRVNTGELFF
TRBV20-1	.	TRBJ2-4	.	TGCAGTGCTAGTTCTTTAGCCAAAAACATTCAGTACTTC	CSASSLAKNIQYF
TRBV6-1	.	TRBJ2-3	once	TGTGCCAGCAGTTCCCCGGACACTTCCACAGATACGCAGTATTTT	CASSSPDTSTDTQYF
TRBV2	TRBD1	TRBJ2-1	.	TGTGCCAGCAGTGCCCGGGACAGGGAATACAATGAGCAGTTCTTC	CASSARDREYNEQFF
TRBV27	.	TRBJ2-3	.	TGTGCCAGTACCAGGGGTAGGGCAGATACGCAGTATTTT	CASTRGRADTQYF
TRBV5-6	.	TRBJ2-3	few	TGTGCCAGCAGCTCTGGGGGCACGCAGTATTTT	CASSSGGTQYF
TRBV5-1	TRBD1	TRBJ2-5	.	TGCGCCAGCAGCTTGGAAGGGGGCCGGGAGACCCAGTACTTC	CASSLEGGRETQYF
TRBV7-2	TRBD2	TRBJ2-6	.	TGTGCCAGCAGCTTAGCCGGGGGGTCTGGGGCCAACGTCCTGACTTTC	CASSLAGGSGANVLTF
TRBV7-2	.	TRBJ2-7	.	TGTGCCAGCAGCTTAGGACAGCGCTACGAGCAGTACTTC	CASSLGQRYEQYF
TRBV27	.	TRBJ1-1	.	TGTGCCAGCAGTTTAAAATTCGCGGTGACTGAAGCTTTCTTT	CASSLKFAVTEAFF
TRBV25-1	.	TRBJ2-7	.	TGTGCCAGCAGTTCTCTCTACGAGCAGTACTTC	CASSSLYEQYF
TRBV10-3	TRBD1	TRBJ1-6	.	TGTGCCACCCGACAGGGGAATTCACCCCTCCACTTT	CATRQGNSPLHF